This T cell receptor beta chain appears in the sequencing data of a study of CD8 T cells in ankylosing spondylitis. The V and J ends lost 6 bases and 0 bases respectively, with 9 bases between them. The CDR3 is 14 amino acids. As concerns this clonotype: The antigen remains undetermined.

Study-level results: Disease-linked clones proved CD8+ and comparatively uncommon in peripheral blood.

In TCRdb, the 5' RACE reads were re-called with MiXCR into one record per CDR3 protein. Of around 250,000 distinct CDR3 sequences in the sample, roughly a third are singletons; the top ten hold roughly 4.2%. The clonotype comes from a male donor with ankylosing spondylitis or in good health (not recorded which). What was sequenced was blood, either unsorted or a sorted T cell fraction (not recorded which). The V call is TRBV12-3 or TRBV12-4, the J call TRBJ2-1, with D perhaps matching TRBD1 (5 bases). The CDR3 loop reads CASSPTGSYNEQFF. CDR3 nucleotide sequence: TGTGCCAGCAGCCCAACAGGCTCCTACAATGAGCAGTTCTTC.